This entry lists 27 T cell receptor beta chains sequenced from one sample in a study of shared clonotypes between healthy human individuals. Positive CCR7 selection of CD45RO-negative cells yielded the naive CD8 cells, and terminally differentiated effector memory CD45RA+ cells were excluded. This table comes from immunoSEQ multiplex PCR, and its TCRdb copy is limited to in-frame clones, with some not included. The repertoire holds under 2,000,000 clones, with just under 95% as singletons. Specimen: naive CD8+ T cells sorted from blood. These receptors all stem from a man younger than 35 in good health.

The chain uses TRBV6-1 and TRBJ2-2; perhaps TRBD2 as D (5 bases). Germline CDR1 reads MNHNS; CDR2 reads SASEGT. The germline V and J ends were trimmed by 6 bases and 6 bases, with 8 bases remaining between them. This CDR3 spans 12 amino acids. CDR3 bases: TGTGCCAGCAGGAGGGAGCCCGGGGAGCTGTTTTTT. Encoded protein: CASRREPGELFF.

V usage is TRBV5-1 and J usage is TRBJ2-7, with 11 positions matching TRBD1. Looked up from germline, CDR1 is SGHRS and CDR2 is YFSETQ. The CDR3 is 14 amino acids. The V segment lost 3 bases and the J segment 6 bases; nucleotides outside the gene matches: 5. The CDR3 loop reads CASSCGQGACEQYF. The CDR3 coding sequence is TGCGCCAGCAGCTGTGGACAGGGGGCATGCGAGCAGTACTTC.

This clone was picked up one time. The chain couples TRBV10-1 to TRBJ2-7, with 9 bases fitting TRBD1. The CDR3 spans 12 residues. The germline V gene has CDR1 WNHNN and CDR2 SYGVQD (reference sequence). The CDR3, as DNA: TGCATACAAACAGGGGGCCACAACGAGCAGTACTTC. Amino acids: CIQTGGHNEQYF.

The V and J genes are TRBV6-6 and TRBJ2-1; D is tentatively TRBD1 or TRBD2 (5 bases each). The V and J ends lost 4 bases and 2 bases respectively, with 15 bases between them. CDR3 length equals 16 residues. Germline loops: CDR1 MNHNY, CDR2 SVGAGI (reference sequence). CDR3 loop: CASSFDSLGAYNEQFF. The CDR3 DNA is TGTGCCAGCAGTTTTGACAGCCTGGGGGCCTACAATGAGCAGTTCTTC.

The chain employs TRBV30 and TRBJ1-4; maybe TRBD1 (5 bases). The CDR3 length is 15 residues. Deletions cut 3 bases from V and 6 bases from J, with 17 bases between. Germline CDR1 GTSNPN, CDR2 SVGIG (reference sequence). Here the CDR3 DNA reads TGTGCCTGGAGGCCTATGGGGGGTATTTATGAAAAACTGTTTTTT. Translation gives CAWRPMGGIYEKLFF.

A word on this clone: In the same sample, other DNA sequences code for this CDR3. The V gene is TRBV27, the J gene TRBJ1-2, with 9 positions matching TRBD1. This CDR3 spans 13 amino acids. Unmatched junction bases numbered 1, after V lost 3 bases and J lost 5 bases. Germline assignment: CDR1 MNHEY and CDR2 SMNVEV (reference sequence). The CDR3 protein is CASSFGTGYGYTF. CDR3 coding DNA: TGTGCCAGCAGTTTCGGGACAGGGTATGGCTACACCTTC.

This sequence joins TRBV5-4 and TRBJ2-7; 8 nucleotides match TRBD1. V lost 0 bases and J lost 0; bases outside the gene matches: 5. The germline V gene has CDR1 SGHNT and CDR2 YYREEE (reference sequence). There are 16 residues in the CDR3. As DNA, the CDR3 is TGTGCCAGCAGCTTGGTAGGGCAGGGGGCCTCCTACGAGCAGTACTTC. Amino acids: CASSLVGQGASYEQYF.

To note about this clone: Distinct nucleotide sequences in the sample also encode this CDR3. The CDR3 DNA follows: TGTGCCAGCAGCTCGACTGGGGAAAAACTGTTTTTT. This sequence encodes CASSSTGEKLFF. The chain recombines TRBV5-6 with TRBJ1-4; D remains ambiguous. The CDR3 has 12 residues. Deletions cut 3 bases from V and 8 bases from J, with 8 bases between. Germline CDR1 and CDR2: SGHDT and YYEEEE.

The V and J genes are TRBV19 and TRBJ2-3; D is possibly TRBD2 (5 bases). V lost 4 bases and J 0 bases, leaving 23 bases between the germline ends. CDR1 LNHDA and CDR2 SQIVND come from the germline V gene (reference sequence). This CDR3 spans 19 amino acids. CDR3 sequence: CASSSTVIREGSSTDTQYF. CDR3 bases: TGTGCCAGTAGTAGTACGGTCATTCGTGAGGGCTCTAGCACAGATACGCAGTATTTT. The full variable domain, with the rest looked up from reference TRBV19 and TRBJ2-3, is DGGITQSPKYLFRKEGQNVTLSCEQNLNHDAMYWYRQDPGQGLRLIYYSQIVNDFQKGDIAEGYSVSREKKESFPLTVTSAQKNPTAFYLCASSSTVIREGSSTDTQYFGPGTRLTVL.

This clone was found a few times. The chain couples TRBV19 to TRBJ1-5; D remains ambiguous. Germline lookup yields CDR1 LNHDA and CDR2 SQIVND (reference sequence). Trimming left V 3 bases short and J 2 bases short, with 8 bases between. The CDR3 contains 14 residues. CDR3 protein: CASSIVAGNQPQHF. The CDR3 coding sequence is TGTGCCAGTAGTATTGTGGCAGGCAATCAGCCCCAGCATTTT.

In regard to this clone: The sample holds other DNA sequences that translate to the same CDR3. The chain has TRBV6-1 and TRBJ2-7, with unresolved D. Trimming shortened V by 4 bases and J by 1 base, and 8 bases separated the two germline ends. There are 13 residues in the CDR3. Germline-derived CDR1 and CDR2 are MNHNS and SASEGT. This CDR3 is CASSAALSYEQYF. CDR3 nucleotide sequence: TGTGCCAGCAGTGCGGCGTTGTCCTACGAGCAGTACTTC.

The chain couples TRBV30 to TRBJ2-6, with 7 bases identical to TRBD2. CDR3 length: 14 amino acids. V gave up 5 bases and J gave up 2 bases; unmatched junction bases: 3. Per the germline V gene, CDR1 is GTSNPN and CDR2 is SVGIG (reference sequence). The CDR3 DNA sequence: TGTGCCTGGGTTGCGGGAGCTGGGGCCAACGTCCTGACTTTC. This codes for CAWVAGAGANVLTF. Using reference TRBV30 and TRBJ2-6 for the parts outside the CDR3, the full variable domain is SQTIHQWPATLVQPVGSPLSLECTVEGTSNPNLYWYRQAAGRGLQLLFYSVGIGQISSEVPQNLSASRPQDRQFILSSKKLLLSDSGFYLCAWVAGAGANVLTFGAGSRLTVL.

V usage is TRBV4-1 and J usage is TRBJ2-7; TRBD2 matches at 9 bases. There are 15 residues in the CDR3. Trimming at V came to 2 bases and at J to 3 bases, leaving 5 bases not matched to a gene. Germline V lookup: CDR1 MGHRA, CDR2 YSYEKL. The CDR3 DNA is TGCGCCAGCAGCCAAAGACTAGCGGATCACTACGAGCAGTACTTC. Amino acids: CASSQRLADHYEQYF.

The J gene is TRBJ1-5, the V gene TRBV28, with 9 bases fitting TRBD1. CDR1 and CDR2 from the germline V gene are MDHEN and SYDVKM. This CDR3 is 15 amino acids long. With 5 bases clipped from V and 2 bases from J, the junction kept 4 bases outside the gene matches. The CDR3 protein is CASSARQGGNQPQHF. DNA for the CDR3: TGTGCCAGCAGTGCAAGACAGGGGGGCAATCAGCCCCAGCATTTT.

J is TRBJ2-3 and V is TRBV7-3; the D gene is possibly TRBD2 (5 bases). The V end was cut by 5 bases, the J end by 2 bases, with 14 bases between. Germline lookup yields CDR1 SGHTA and CDR2 FQGTGA. The CDR3 covers 15 residues. CDR3 protein: CASSADEDSTDTQYF. Written as DNA, the CDR3 is TGTGCCAGCAGCGCCGACGAGGACTCCACAGATACGCAGTATTTT.

This chain connects TRBV7-9 to TRBJ2-7; D is perhaps TRBD1 (5 bases). The CDR3 has 14 amino acids. Germline CDR1 SEHNR, CDR2 FQNEAQ (reference sequence). Trimming took 1 base from V and 3 from J, leaving 10 bases between them. CDR3 region: CASSLEWGVYEQYF. As DNA, the CDR3 is TGTGCCAGCAGCTTAGAATGGGGCGTCTACGAGCAGTACTTC.

The gene calls are TRBV30 and TRBJ2-3, with a tentative D call TRBD2 (5 bases). The V end was cut by 3 bases, the J end by 1 base, with 11 bases between. The CDR3 contains 14 residues. The germline CDR1 and CDR2 sequences are GTSNPN and SVGIG (reference sequence). The CDR3, as DNA: TGTGCCTGGAGCATGGACTCGCGCACAGATACGCAGTATTTT. Translation gives CAWSMDSRTDTQYF. The full variable domain, in which reference TRBV30 and TRBJ2-3 provide the parts outside the CDR3, is SQTIHQWPATLVQPVGSPLSLECTVEGTSNPNLYWYRQAAGRGLQLLFYSVGIGQISSEVPQNLSASRPQDRQFILSSKKLLLSDSGFYLCAWSMDSRTDTQYFGPGTRLTVL.

About this clone itself: The same CDR3 also results from other DNA sequences found in this sample. The chain links TRBV15 to TRBJ2-3; D gene ambiguous. Trimming took 0 bases from V and 2 from J, leaving 3 bases between them. The CDR3 length is 13 residues. CDR1 and CDR2 from the germline V gene are LNHNV and YYDKDF (reference sequence). CDR3 sequence reads: CATSRDTTDTQYF. The CDR3 DNA is TGTGCCACCAGCAGAGATACCACAGATACGCAGTATTTT.

This chain links TRBV11-3 with TRBJ2-2, with D perhaps TRBD1 (5 bases). Trimming shortened V by 2 bases and J by 0 bases, and 10 bases separated the two germline ends. Germline CDR1 and CDR2: SGHNT and YENEEA. The CDR3 is made up of 16 amino acids. CDR3 DNA: TGTGCCAGCAGCTTACCTGGGGCTACGAACACCGGGGAGCTGTTTTTT. This translates into CASSLPGATNTGELFF.

The table lists this clone with a few counts. The rearrangement joins TRBV27 to TRBJ1-6, with a tentative D call TRBD1 (5 bases). Deletions cut 6 bases from V and 10 bases from J, with 16 bases between. The CDR3 has 14 residues. Germline values: CDR1 MNHEY, CDR2 SMNVEV (reference sequence). CDR3 sequence (DNA): TGTGCCAGCAGCCGGGGCGTGCGGGGCTCACCCCTCCACTTT. It translates to CASSRGVRGSPLHF.

The V and J genes are TRBV27 and TRBJ1-3; no firm D call. CDR3 length: 14 residues. CDR1 MNHEY and CDR2 SMNVEV come from the germline V gene (reference sequence). The V end was cut by 7 bases, the J end by 0 bases, with 10 bases between. CDR3 amino acids: CASMFENSGNTIYF. CDR3 in DNA: TGTGCCAGCATGTTTGAAAACTCTGGAAACACCATATATTTT.

CDR3 DNA: TGTGCCAGCAGCTCCGGACAGGGCGAGGGATACGAGCAGTACTTC. The encoded protein is CASSSGQGEGYEQYF. The chain has TRBV13 and TRBJ2-7; 8 bases are a match to TRBD1. The CDR3 loop spans 15 amino acids. Germline CDR1 reads PRHDT; CDR2 reads FYEKMQ (reference sequence). The trim removed 4 bases at V and 4 bases at J, leaving 9 bases unmatched.

The sample holds one count of this clone. This chain links TRBV10-3 with TRBJ2-6; 7 nucleotides align to TRBD2. This CDR3 has 14 residues. V shed 5 bases, J shed 7 bases, and the junction held 5 bases outside the gene matches. The germline V gene encodes CDR1 ENHRY and CDR2 SYGVKD. The CDR3 region has the DNA TGTGCCATCAGTAGGGAGGGTGAAGCCAACGTCCTGACTTTC. Translating gives CAISREGEANVLTF.

This clone has a single count. The chain employs TRBV7-9 and TRBJ2-1; no firm D call. From germline, CDR1 is SEHNR and CDR2 FQNEAQ (reference sequence). The CDR3 length is 12 residues. Trimming stripped 5 bases from V and 10 bases from J, with 12 bases between. The CDR3, as DNA: TGTGCCAGCAGCACGTACGTTAACGAGCAGTTCTTC. Translation: CASSTYVNEQFF.

The sample holds one count of this clone. This chain uses TRBV4-1 with TRBJ2-7; D may be TRBD1 (6 bases). The CDR3 has 14 residues. From germline, CDR1 is MGHRA and CDR2 YSYEKL. Trimming pared 2 bases from V and 5 bases from J, leaving 13 bases between. CDR3 sequence: CASSQKGGWDEQYF. In nucleotides, the CDR3 is TGCGCCAGCAGCCAAAAAGGGGGATGGGACGAGCAGTACTTC.

V usage is TRBV29-1 and J usage is TRBJ2-1; possible D gene TRBD2, 5 bases. V was shortened by 5 bases and J by 7 bases, with 9 bases between the two germline ends. From germline, CDR1 is SQVTM and CDR2 ANQGSEA. The CDR3 covers 11 residues. CDR3 sequence (DNA): TGCAGCGTTTTACCGGGGAATGAGCAGTTCTTC. Residues: CSVLPGNEQFF.

The gene calls are TRBV7-9 and TRBJ2-4; D is unresolved. Germline loops: CDR1 SEHNR, CDR2 FQNEAQ (reference sequence). V gave up 4 bases and J gave up 5 bases, with 15 bases separating them. CDR3 length equals 15 residues. CDR3 bases: TGTGCCAGCAGCTCTTCTCGACACGGAGAAAACATTCAGTACTTC. Translating gives CASSSSRHGENIQYF.